These T cell receptor beta chains were read from a single sample in a study of blood T cell repertoires in COVID-19. Assay used: immunoSEQ multiplex PCR; TCRdb lists only in-frame clones, some missing. The data show roughly 100,000 clones, approximately 84% seen once. Sequencing used peripheral blood. These receptors came from a human donor in a cohort sampled during active COVID-19. Each CDR3 is given without its conserved first and last residue.

TRBJ1-3 | TRBV30 | 12 | AWSVRGSGNTIY
TRBJ2-2 | TRBV4-1 | 15 | ASSQAGGRFLGGELF
TRBJ2-5 | TRBV11-3 | 14 | ASSPGTSGGEETQY
TRBJ2-7 | TRBV7-3 | 11 | ASSPHPGYEQY
TRBJ2-3 | TRBV2 | 12 | ASRGGTSTDTQY
TRBJ1-1 | TRBV7-9 | 13 | ASSLGSGGGTEAF
TRBJ1-3 | TRBV5-1 | 13 | ASSLTPNSGNTIY
TRBJ2-3 | TRBV4-2 | 12 | ASSQVAELHTQY
TRBJ1-6 | TRBV7-9 | 13 | ASSFSGQGPSPLH
TRBJ1-5 | TRBV10-3 | 13 | AISGDGRGDQPQH
TRBJ1-5 | TRBV11-1 | 11 | ASSTQGNQPQH
TRBJ2-2 | TRBV19 | 13 | ASYSRDRGTGELF
TRBJ1-4 | TRBV27 | 14 | ASSLSGGQGNEKLF
TRBJ2-5 | TRBV10-2 | 12 | ASSVSGIGETQY
TRBJ2-7 | TRBV29-1 | 12 | SVARAGGSYEQY
TRBJ2-1 | TRBV27 | 14 | ASRRYPGQGSGEQF
TRBJ1-1 | TRBV2 | 11 | VTKGVMGPEAF
TRBJ2-3 | TRBV7-2 | 13 | ASSLTSGNADTQY
TRBJ2-1 | TRBV6-5 | 13 | ASSPLAGGYNEQF
TRBJ2-2 | TRBV23-1 | 15 | ASSLKEDSSSTGELF
TRBJ1-1 | TRBV27 | 13 | ASSLFKGAPNEAF
TRBJ1-1 | TRBV2 | 11 | AGGGGGNGEAF
TRBJ1-5 | TRBV7-6 | 15 | ASSLGIGTRLNQPQH
TRBJ2-2 | TRBV6-6 | 14 | ASSPRGAANTGELF
TRBJ2-3 | TRBV5-1 | 15 | ASSLEGSSGGTDTQY
TRBJ2-1 | TRBV29-1 | 12 | SPNGRGLNNEQF
TRBJ1-1 | TRBV2 | 12 | ASTPQGPHTEAF
TRBJ1-2 | TRBV6-5 | 10 | ASKTGGNGYT
TRBJ2-5 | TRBV2 | 12 | ASSRGTDQETQY
TRBJ2-7 | TRBV5-1 | 12 | ASSFTRDSYEQY
TRBJ1-5 | TRBV6-1 | 11 | ASSEARREPQH
TRBJ1-6 | TRBV11-2 | 16 | ASSHKPDRSSYNSPLH
TRBJ1-1 | TRBV2 | 13 | ASSESQAWGTEAF
TRBJ2-3 | TRBV29-1 | 10 | SVGGAADTQY
TRBJ1-4 | TRBV6-6 | 13 | ASSGGQGTNEKLF
TRBJ1-5 | TRBV28 | 14 | ASKWGGRGSNQPQH
TRBJ2-3 | TRBV9 | 13 | ASSVDRGGTDTQY
TRBJ2-3 | TRBV3-1/TRBV3-2 | 18 | ASSQVVIAGGPTSTDTQY
TRBJ2-7 | TRBV28 | 13 | ASSTSGQHTYEQY
TRBJ1-6 | TRBV5-1 | 14 | ASSLGLRQDNSPLH
TRBJ1-1 | TRBV5-1 | 12 | ASSPQGANTEAF
TRBJ2-1 | TRBV5-4 | 13 | ASSLEHPSYNEQF
TRBJ1-2 | TRBV19 | 13 | ASIGWGTGLAGYT
TRBJ2-1 | TRBV5-4 | 17 | ASTRGGLAGGSIYNEQF
TRBJ1-1 | TRBV7-9 | 9 | ASATNAEAF
TRBJ1-5 | TRBV21-1 | 13 | ASPRTGGTSQPQH
TRBJ2-7 | TRBV2 | 10 | ASRTDFSLQY
TRBJ2-1 | TRBV5-1 | 13 | ASSLGQGAYNEQF
TRBJ2-7 | TRBV6-6 | 14 | ASTRDPGQGVNEQY
TRBJ2-1 | TRBV12-3/TRBV12-4 | 11 | ASSPLPPNEQF
TRBJ2-5 | TRBV9 | 14 | ASSVGSSGGAKTQY
TRBJ2-7 | TRBV18 | 13 | ASSLGLAGVYEQY
TRBJ1-1 | TRBV4-1 | 13 | ASSQGQGRHTEAF
TRBJ2-7 | TRBV7-9 | 10 | ASSPIGVEQY
TRBJ2-7 | TRBV5-6 | 13 | ASSFIWPSPNEQY